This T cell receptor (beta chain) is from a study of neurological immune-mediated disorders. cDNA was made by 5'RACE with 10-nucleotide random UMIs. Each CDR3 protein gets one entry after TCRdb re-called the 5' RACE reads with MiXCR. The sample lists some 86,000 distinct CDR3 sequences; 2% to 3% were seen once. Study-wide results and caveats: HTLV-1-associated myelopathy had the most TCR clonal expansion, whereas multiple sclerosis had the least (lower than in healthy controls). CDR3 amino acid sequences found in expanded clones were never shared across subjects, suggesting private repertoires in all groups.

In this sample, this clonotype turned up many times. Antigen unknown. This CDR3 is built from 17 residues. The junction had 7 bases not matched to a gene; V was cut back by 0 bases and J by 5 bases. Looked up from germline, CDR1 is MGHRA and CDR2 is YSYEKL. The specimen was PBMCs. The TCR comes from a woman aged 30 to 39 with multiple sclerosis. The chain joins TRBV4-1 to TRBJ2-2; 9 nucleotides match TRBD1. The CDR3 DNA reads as TGCGCCAGCAGCCAAGATCTCACAGGGGGCGGAACCGGGGAGCTGTTTTTT. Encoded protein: CASSQDLTGGGTGELFF.